This note documents a single T cell receptor (beta chain) sequence. The source of the sample is a study of blood T cell repertoires in COVID-19. The V gene's germline CDR1 is SNHLY and CDR2 FYNNEI. CDR3 length: 14 amino acids. After removal of 4 bases from V and 5 bases from J, the junction contained 4 bases not matched to a gene. The repertoire was sequenced with immunoSEQ multiplex PCR; TCRdb's copy has only in-frame clones and lacks some. The table lists over 100,000 clones, approximately 87% of them singletons, with about 15% in the top ten. The receptor was isolated from a man over 45 with acute or convalescent COVID-19. The source material was peripheral blood. The V call is TRBV2, the J call TRBJ2-7; 11 nucleotides line up with TRBD1. The CDR3 DNA reads as TGTGCCAGCAGTGTGCGGACAGGGGGCAACGAGCAGTACTTC. Its protein product is CASSVRTGGNEQYF.